This entry concerns a single T cell receptor beta chain. TCRdb keeps only in-frame clones here, not all; method: immunoSEQ multiplex PCR. The sample yields about 350,000 clones, about 90% seen once. The study assigned cohorts using participant-reported clinical history. This record comes from a study of blood T cell repertoires in COVID-19. Germline V gives CDR1 MDHEN, CDR2 SYDVKM. There are 15 residues in the CDR3. With 4 bases removed from V and 1 base from J, the gap between germline ends came to 13 bases. Sequenced input: PBMCs or T cells enriched from blood (not recorded which). This sequence was found in a woman aged 25 to 45 who had recovered from COVID-19. This chain joins TRBV28 and TRBJ2-5; D call uncertain. Here the CDR3 reads CASSSPRRFQETQYF. The CDR3 nucleotides read TGTGCCAGCAGTTCCCCGCGCAGGTTCCAAGAGACCCAGTACTTC.